Following are 13 T cell receptor beta chains from one sample sequenced in a study of blood T cell repertoires in COVID-19. TCRdb's copy holds only in-frame clones and misses some; the assay was immunoSEQ multiplex PCR. The sample has tens of thousands of clones; around 90% are singletons. The sample was peripheral blood. These receptors all come from a man between 60 and 75 years old with COVID-19, enrolled during active disease.

This chain links TRBV18 with TRBJ2-7, with 7 bases identical to TRBD2. Germline trimming cut 3 bases from V and 5 bases from J; bases unmatched to any gene: 7. From germline, CDR1 is KGHSH and CDR2 LQKENI. This CDR3 contains 14 residues. In nucleotides, the CDR3 is TGTGCCAGCTCACCTCCGACTAGCAACAACGAGCAGTACTTC. Amino acid sequence: CASSPPTSNNEQYF.

This clone was seen a single time. The V call is TRBV5-5, the J call TRBJ2-7; TRBD1 is a possible D gene (6 bases). This CDR3 spans 14 amino acids. Germline CDR1 is SGHKS and CDR2 is YYEKEE (reference sequence). The V end lost 4 bases, the J end lost 2 bases, and 13 bases lay between the germline ends. CDR3 residues: CASSANRDTYEQYF. For the CDR3, the DNA is TGTGCCAGCAGCGCCAACAGGGATACCTACGAGCAGTACTTC.

V usage is TRBV6-2 or TRBV6-3 and J usage is TRBJ2-7; D is ambiguous. The CDR3 totals 14 residues. The germline CDR1 and CDR2 sequences are MNHEY and SVGEGT. Trimming removed 0 bases from V and 1 base from J, with 7 bases in between. The CDR3 region is CASSYSFLSYEQYF. CDR3 bases: TGTGCCAGCAGTTACTCTTTCCTTTCCTACGAGCAGTACTTC.

This clone has only one observation. V is TRBV27 and J is TRBJ1-2, with 10 nucleotides matching TRBD1. The V gene's germline CDR1 is MNHEY and CDR2 SMNVEV (reference sequence). This CDR3 has 13 residues. With V trimmed by 7 bases and J by 11 bases, 10 bases remained unmatched. CDR3 nucleotide sequence: TGTGCCAGCAAGACCGTGACAGGGGGCTTGTACACCTTC. As protein: CASKTVTGGLYTF.

This sequence joins TRBV19 and TRBJ1-6; the match to TRBD1 covers 8 bases. From germline, CDR1 is LNHDA and CDR2 SQIVND (reference sequence). The junction had 4 bases not matched to a gene; V was cut back by 5 bases and J by 7 bases. This CDR3 comprises 14 residues. CDR3 DNA sequence: TGTGCCAGTAGTGTCCGGGACAGGAATTCACCCCTCCACTTT. Translated, it gives CASSVRDRNSPLHF.

DNA for the CDR3: TGTGCCAGCAGCCTACTAACTAGCCGATCCTACGAGCAGTACTTC. The encoded protein is CASSLLTSRSYEQYF. The V gene is TRBV5-6, the J gene TRBJ2-7, with D possibly matching TRBD2 (6 bases). CDR3 size: 15 residues. CDR1 SGHDT and CDR2 YYEEEE come from the germline V gene. Trimming shortened V by 4 bases and J by 1 base, and 15 bases separated the two germline ends.

The chain is built from TRBV28 and TRBJ2-3, with 8 bases matching TRBD2. This CDR3 is 15 amino acids long. Unmatched junction bases numbered 6, after V lost 3 bases and J lost 4 bases. The germline V gene has CDR1 MDHEN and CDR2 SYDVKM. The CDR3 nucleotides are TGTGCCAGCAGTTTGGCGGGGGGCGGGGCAGATACGCAGTATTTT. Translating gives CASSLAGGGADTQYF.

The gene calls are TRBV14 and TRBJ1-2; the D is unclear. The CDR3 has 14 amino acids. Per germline, CDR1 SGHDN and CDR2 FVKESK. The ends were cut back, 1 base at V and 3 bases at J, with 9 bases in the middle. CDR3: CASSQGLQHYGYTF. DNA for the CDR3: TGTGCCAGCAGCCAAGGGCTACAGCACTATGGCTACACCTTC. Full variable domain (rest looked up from reference TRBV14 and TRBJ1-2): EAGVTQFPSHSVIEKGQTVTLRCDPISGHDNLYWYRRVMGKEIKFLLHFVKESKQDESGMPNNRFLAERTGGTYSTLKVQPAELEDSGVYFCASSQGLQHYGYTFGSGTRLTVV.

CDR3: CASSPRQGLGLAGTSSYNEQFF. CDR3 coding DNA: TGTGCCAGCAGCCCCCGACAGGGCCTGGGACTAGCGGGGACGAGCTCCTACAATGAGCAGTTCTTC. The rearrangement uses TRBV9 and TRBJ2-1, with 13 nucleotides matching TRBD2. Per the germline V gene, CDR1 is SGDLS and CDR2 is YYNGEE. The length of the CDR3 is 22 residues. The V gene end was trimmed by 4 bases and the J gene end by 0 bases; junction bases not matched to a gene: 19. Full variable domain (rest looked up from reference TRBV9 and TRBJ2-1): DSGVTQTPKHLITATGQRVTLRCSPRSGDLSVYWYQQSLDQGLQFLIQYYNGEERAKGNILERFSAQQFPDLHSELNLSSLELGDSALYFCASSPRQGLGLAGTSSYNEQFFGPGTRLTVL.

Here the CDR3 reads CASRDTQREAQHF. The CDR3 DNA follows: TGTGCCAGCAGGGATACGCAGCGTGAGGCCCAGCATTTT. The chain joins TRBV12-3 or TRBV12-4 to TRBJ1-5, with unresolved D. The CDR3 has 13 amino acids. V was trimmed by 6 bases and J by 11 bases, leaving 17 bases between them.

The rearrangement links TRBV5-4 to TRBJ2-5; 7 positions agree with TRBD1. The CDR3 has 16 amino acids. The V and J ends lost 3 bases and 2 bases, in that order; junction bases with no gene match: 10. Germline V gene lookup returns CDR1 SGHNT and CDR2 YYREEE (reference sequence). The CDR3 is CASSYPGQGDQETQYF. The CDR3 region has the DNA TGTGCCAGCAGCTATCCCGGGCAGGGGGATCAAGAGACCCAGTACTTC.

The gene calls are TRBV5-1 and TRBJ2-7; 10 bases fit TRBD2. The CDR3 sequence is 14 residues long. The V segment lost 5 bases and the J segment 2 bases; nucleotides outside the gene matches: 4. Germline V lookup: CDR1 SGHRS, CDR2 YFSETQ. Written as DNA, the CDR3 is TGCGCCAGCAGTGTAGCGGGAGGACCCTACGAGCAGTACTTC. This gives the protein CASSVAGGPYEQYF.

The chain's CDR3 is CASSFDRNTEAFF. In DNA form, the CDR3 reads TGTGCCAGCAGCTTCGACAGGAACACTGAAGCTTTCTTT. J is TRBJ1-1 and V is TRBV5-6, with D tentatively TRBD1 (5 bases). V lost 2 bases and J 1 base, leaving 6 bases between the germline ends. The length of the CDR3 is 13 residues. Germline V gene sequence: CDR1 SGHDT, CDR2 YYEEEE.